These 3 T cell receptor beta chains originate from one sample sequenced in a study of T cell responses to AZD1222 COVID-19 vaccine. Sequencing was performed with immunoSEQ multiplex PCR; in TCRdb, only in-frame clones are kept and a portion is missing. Found here are some 160,000 clones, approximately 93% of them singletons; the top ten hold roughly 0.9%. The source material was peripheral blood, sampled on day 0 of AZD1222 vaccination. These receptor sequences come from an adult in good health.

This chain uses TRBV15 with TRBJ2-7; D not certain. This CDR3 spans 12 amino acids. Germline-derived CDR1 and CDR2 are LNHNV and YYDKDF (reference sequence). Trimming stripped 1 base from V and 5 bases from J, with 6 bases between. The CDR3 nucleotides are TGTGCCACCAGCAGAGGGGTAGACGAGCAGTACTTC. Its translation: CATSRGVDEQYF.

The genes are TRBV11-2 and TRBJ2-7, with 7 bases aligning to TRBD2. The CDR3 extends over 14 amino acids. The V gene's germline CDR1 is SGHAT and CDR2 FQNNGV. With 3 bases clipped from V and 3 bases from J, the junction kept 5 bases outside the gene matches. The DNA of the CDR3 is TGTGCCAGCAGCTTCCTGGGGGGGGTCTACGAGCAGTACTTC. Its translation: CASSFLGGVYEQYF.

The chain is built from TRBV5-6 and TRBJ1-1, with TRBD1 matching over 7 bases. Unmatched junction bases numbered 6, after V lost 4 bases and J lost 0 bases. Germline V gene data show CDR1 as SGHDT and CDR2 as YYEEEE. The CDR3 runs to 15 residues. The CDR3 coding sequence is TGTGCCAGCAGCCCAGTCCAGGGGGTGAACACTGAAGCTTTCTTT. Protein product: CASSPVQGVNTEAFF.